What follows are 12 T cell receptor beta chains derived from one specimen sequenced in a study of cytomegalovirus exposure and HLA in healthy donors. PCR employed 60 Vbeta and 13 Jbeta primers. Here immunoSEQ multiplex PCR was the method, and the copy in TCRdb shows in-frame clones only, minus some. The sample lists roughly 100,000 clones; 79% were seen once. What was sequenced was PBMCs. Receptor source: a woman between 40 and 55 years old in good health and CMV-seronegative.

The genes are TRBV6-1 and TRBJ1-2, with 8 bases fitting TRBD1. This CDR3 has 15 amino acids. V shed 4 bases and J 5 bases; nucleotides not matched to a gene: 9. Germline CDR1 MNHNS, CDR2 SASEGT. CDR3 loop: CASSGQGQEGYGYTF. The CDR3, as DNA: TGTGCCAGCAGTGGGCAGGGACAGGAGGGATATGGCTACACCTTC.

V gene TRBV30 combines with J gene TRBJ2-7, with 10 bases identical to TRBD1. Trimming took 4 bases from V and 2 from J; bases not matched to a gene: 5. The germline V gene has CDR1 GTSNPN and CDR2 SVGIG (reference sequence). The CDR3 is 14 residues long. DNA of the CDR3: TGTGCCTGGACTCCGGACAGGGGGACCTACGAGCAGTACTTC. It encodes CAWTPDRGTYEQYF.

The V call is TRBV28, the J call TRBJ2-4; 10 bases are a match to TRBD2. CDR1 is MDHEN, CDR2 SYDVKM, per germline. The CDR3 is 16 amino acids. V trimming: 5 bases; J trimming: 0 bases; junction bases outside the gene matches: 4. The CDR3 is CASSNSGGLAKNIQYF. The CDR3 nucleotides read TGTGCCAGCAGTAATAGCGGGGGGTTAGCCAAAAACATTCAGTACTTC.

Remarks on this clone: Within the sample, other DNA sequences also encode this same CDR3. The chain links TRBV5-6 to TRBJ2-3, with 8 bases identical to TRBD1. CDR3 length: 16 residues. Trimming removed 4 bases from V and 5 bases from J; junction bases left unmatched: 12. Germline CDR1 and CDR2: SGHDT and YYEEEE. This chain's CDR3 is CASSRTPGQGRDTQYF. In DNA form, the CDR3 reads TGTGCCAGCAGCCGCACTCCAGGACAGGGACGAGATACGCAGTATTTT.

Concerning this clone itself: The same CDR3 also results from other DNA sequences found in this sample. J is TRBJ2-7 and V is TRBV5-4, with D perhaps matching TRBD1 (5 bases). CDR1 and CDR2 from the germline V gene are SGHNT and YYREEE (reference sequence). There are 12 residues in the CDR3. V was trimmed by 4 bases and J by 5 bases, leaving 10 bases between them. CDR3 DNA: TGTGCCAGCAGCCTGCAGGGAAACGAGCAGTACTTC. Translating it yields CASSLQGNEQYF.

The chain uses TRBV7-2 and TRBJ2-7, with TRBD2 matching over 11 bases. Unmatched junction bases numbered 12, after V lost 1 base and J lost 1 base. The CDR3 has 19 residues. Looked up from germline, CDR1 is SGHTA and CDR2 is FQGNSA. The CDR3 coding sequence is TGTGCCAGCAGCTTAGGTATAGCGGGAGGGACAGGGTCGTCCTACGAGCAGTACTTC. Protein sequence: CASSLGIAGGTGSSYEQYF. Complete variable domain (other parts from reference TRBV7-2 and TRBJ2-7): GAGVSQSPSNKVTEKGKDVELRCDPISGHTALYWYRQSLGQGLEFLIYFQGNSAPDKSGLPSDRFSAERTGGSVSTLTIQRTQQEDSAVYLCASSLGIAGGTGSSYEQYFGPGTRLTVT.

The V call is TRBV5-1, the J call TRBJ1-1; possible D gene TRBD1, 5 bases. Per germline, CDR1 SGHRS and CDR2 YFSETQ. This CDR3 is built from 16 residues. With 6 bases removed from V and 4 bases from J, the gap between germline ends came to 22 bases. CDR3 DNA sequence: TGCGCCAGCATTCACGCGGGGGTAGATGGGGGCACTGAAGCTTTCTTT. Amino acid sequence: CASIHAGVDGGTEAFF.

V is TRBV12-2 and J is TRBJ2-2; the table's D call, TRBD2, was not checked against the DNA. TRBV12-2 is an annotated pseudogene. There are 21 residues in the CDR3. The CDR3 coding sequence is TGTGCAAGTCGCTTCCCTCGAATTAAGGAAACTAGCGGGGATAACACCGGGGAGCTGCTTTTT. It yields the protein CASRFPRIKETSGDNTGELLF.

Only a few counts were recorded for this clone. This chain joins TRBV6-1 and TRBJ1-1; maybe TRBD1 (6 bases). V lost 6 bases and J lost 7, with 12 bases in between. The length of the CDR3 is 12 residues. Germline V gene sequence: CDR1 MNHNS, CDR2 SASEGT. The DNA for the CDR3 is TGTGCCAGCAGCAGGGGTAAGGATGAAGCTTTCTTT. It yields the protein CASSRGKDEAFF.

The CDR3 DNA follows: TGTGCCAGCAGCCAAGGACTAGACCGAAAGGAGACCCAGTACTTC. Its protein is CASSQGLDRKETQYF. J is TRBJ2-5 and V is TRBV2; 7 bases line up with TRBD2. J gave up 5 bases and V 6 bases, and 12 bases lay outside the gene matches. Germline lookup yields CDR1 SNHLY and CDR2 FYNNEI. This CDR3 is built from 15 residues.

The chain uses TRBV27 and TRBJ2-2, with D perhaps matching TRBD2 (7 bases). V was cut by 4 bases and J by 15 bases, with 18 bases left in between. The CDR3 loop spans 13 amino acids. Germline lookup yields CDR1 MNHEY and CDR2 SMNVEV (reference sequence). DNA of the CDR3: TGTGCCAGCAGTTGGGAAAGAGGGGGGGTCTTGTTTTTT. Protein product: CASSWERGGVLFF.

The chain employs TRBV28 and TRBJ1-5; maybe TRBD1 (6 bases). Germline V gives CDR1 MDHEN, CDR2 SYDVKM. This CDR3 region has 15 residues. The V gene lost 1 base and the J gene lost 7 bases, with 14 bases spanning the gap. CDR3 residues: CASSLSEQGRQPQHF. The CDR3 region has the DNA TGTGCCAGCAGTTTATCGGAACAGGGAAGACAGCCCCAGCATTTT.